A selection of T cell receptor beta chains follows, all from one sample in a study of shared clonotypes between healthy human individuals. Data came from immunoSEQ multiplex PCR; TCRdb stores just in-frame clones and leaves some out. The data contain about a million clones, less than 85% of them seen just once; the ten biggest clones take up about 1.5%. The sequencing sample was made of memory CD4+ T cells sorted from blood. All receptors derive from a man aged 18 to 29 in good health. CDR3s include the opening cysteine and the closing phenylalanine or tryptophan. Fields, in order: J gene, V gene, D gene, clone size, CDR3 protein, CDR3 DNA. The D gene is left open where the match is weak. The size field is filled for only some rows; it gives once, few, many or a size class.

j_call: TRBJ1-1; v_call: TRBV5-1; d_call: NA; clone_size: NA; cdr3_aa: CASSFMGEAFF; cdr3_nt: TGCGCCAGCAGCTTCATGGGTGAAGCTTTCTTT
j_call: TRBJ2-5; v_call: TRBV5-1; d_call: TRBD1; clone_size: NA; cdr3_aa: CASRQTGGPETQYF; cdr3_nt: TGCGCCAGCAGACAGACAGGGGGCCCGGAGACCCAGTACTTC
j_call: TRBJ2-1; v_call: TRBV5-1; d_call: TRBD2; clone_size: NA; cdr3_aa: CASSRRLIAGGRSSYNEQFF; cdr3_nt: TGCGCCAGCAGCCGACGGTTGATAGCGGGGGGGCGGAGCTCCTACAATGAGCAGTTCTTC
j_call: TRBJ2-2; v_call: TRBV2; d_call: TRBD1; clone_size: NA; cdr3_aa: CASSPGTATGELFF; cdr3_nt: TGTGCCAGCAGCCCCGGGACAGCTACCGGGGAGCTGTTTTTT
j_call: TRBJ2-7; v_call: TRBV18; d_call: NA; clone_size: NA; cdr3_aa: CASSPLGSYEQYF; cdr3_nt: TGTGCCAGCTCACCCTTGGGCTCCTACGAGCAGTACTTC
j_call: TRBJ2-3; v_call: TRBV5-1; d_call: TRBD2; clone_size: NA; cdr3_aa: CASSSGTSGPTDTQYF; cdr3_nt: TGCGCCAGCAGCTCTGGGACTAGCGGACCCACAGATACGCAGTATTTT
j_call: TRBJ2-3; v_call: TRBV5-1; d_call: NA; clone_size: NA; cdr3_aa: CASSLASRGGDTQYF; cdr3_nt: TGCGCCAGCAGCTTGGCCTCGCGTGGGGGCGATACGCAGTATTTT
j_call: TRBJ2-7; v_call: TRBV2; d_call: NA; clone_size: NA; cdr3_aa: CASNDRNEQYF; cdr3_nt: TGTGCCAGCAATGATCGCAACGAGCAGTACTTC
j_call: TRBJ2-5; v_call: TRBV5-1; d_call: NA; clone_size: NA; cdr3_aa: CASSLAGDETQYF; cdr3_nt: TGCGCCAGCAGCTTGGCCGGGGACGAGACCCAGTACTTC
j_call: TRBJ1-4; v_call: TRBV27; d_call: TRBD1; clone_size: many; cdr3_aa: CASSNWDREKLFF; cdr3_nt: TGTGCCAGCAGTAACTGGGACAGAGAAAAACTGTTTTTT
j_call: TRBJ2-1; v_call: TRBV30; d_call: TRBD1; clone_size: NA; cdr3_aa: CARREDRELYNEQFF; cdr3_nt: TGTGCCCGACGAGAGGACAGGGAACTTTACAATGAGCAGTTCTTC
j_call: TRBJ2-3; v_call: TRBV5-4; d_call: NA; clone_size: NA; cdr3_aa: CASSPELLRSRGTDTQYF; cdr3_nt: TGTGCCAGCAGCCCGGAGTTGTTAAGGTCCCGTGGCACAGATACGCAGTATTTT
j_call: TRBJ2-1; v_call: TRBV6-4; d_call: TRBD2; clone_size: NA; cdr3_aa: CASSDGTSRSNEQFF; cdr3_nt: TGTGCCAGCAGTGACGGGACTAGCCGTTCCAATGAGCAGTTCTTC
j_call: TRBJ1-5; v_call: TRBV6-1; d_call: NA; clone_size: NA; cdr3_aa: CASSEIGEGQPQHF; cdr3_nt: TGTGCCAGCAGTGAAATAGGGGAAGGTCAGCCCCAGCATTTT
j_call: TRBJ2-7; v_call: TRBV18; d_call: TRBD1; clone_size: NA; cdr3_aa: CASSRTGWEQYF; cdr3_nt: TGTGCCAGCTCACGGACAGGGTGGGAGCAGTACTTC
j_call: TRBJ2-1; v_call: TRBV18; d_call: TRBD2; clone_size: NA; cdr3_aa: CASSPGGGNEQFF; cdr3_nt: TGTGCCAGCTCACCCGGGGGGGGCAATGAGCAGTTCTTC
j_call: TRBJ1-4; v_call: TRBV6-5; d_call: NA; clone_size: NA; cdr3_aa: CASSYSPRSSGEKLFF; cdr3_nt: TGTGCCAGCAGTTACTCCCCCCGATCTTCGGGTGAAAAACTGTTTTTT